The clone carrying this TCR beta chain was counted between two and nine times. The V gene's germline CDR1 is MDHEN and CDR2 SYDVKM. The junction had 6 bases not matched to a gene; V was cut back by 4 bases and J by 0 bases. This CDR3 comprises 16 residues. This sample stems from a study of blood T cell repertoires in COVID-19. Donors were grouped by their self-reported clinical history. Repertoires were generated with immunoSEQ multiplex PCR, while TCRdb's copy carries only in-frame clones and drops some. The sample lists 350,000 to 450,000 clones, about 88% occurring once. Sequencing was performed on PBMCs or T cells enriched from blood (not recorded which). The chain links TRBV28 to TRBJ1-5; 7 bases map to TRBD1. This receptor was taken from a young woman who had been exposed to COVID-19. The CDR3 region has the DNA TGTGCCAGCAGTTGGGGACAGAGAAATAGCAATCAGCCCCAGCATTTT. Translating gives CASSWGQRNSNQPQHF.